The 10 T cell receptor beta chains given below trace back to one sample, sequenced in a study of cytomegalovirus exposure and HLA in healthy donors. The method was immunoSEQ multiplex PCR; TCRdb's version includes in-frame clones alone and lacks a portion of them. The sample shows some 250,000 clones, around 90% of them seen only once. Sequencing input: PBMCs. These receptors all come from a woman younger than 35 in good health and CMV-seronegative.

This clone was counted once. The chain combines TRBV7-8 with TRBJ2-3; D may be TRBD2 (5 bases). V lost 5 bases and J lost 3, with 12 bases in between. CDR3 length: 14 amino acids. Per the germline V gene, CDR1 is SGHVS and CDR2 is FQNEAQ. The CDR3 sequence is CASSLLGATDTQYF. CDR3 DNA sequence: TGTGCCAGCAGCCTACTAGGAGCGACAGATACGCAGTATTTT.

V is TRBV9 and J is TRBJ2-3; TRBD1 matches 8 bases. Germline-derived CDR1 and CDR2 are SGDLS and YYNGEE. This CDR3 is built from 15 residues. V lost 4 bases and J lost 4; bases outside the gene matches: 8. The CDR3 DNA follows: TGTGCCAGCAGCTTTCGACAGGGGTCTTCAGATACGCAGTATTTT. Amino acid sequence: CASSFRQGSSDTQYF.

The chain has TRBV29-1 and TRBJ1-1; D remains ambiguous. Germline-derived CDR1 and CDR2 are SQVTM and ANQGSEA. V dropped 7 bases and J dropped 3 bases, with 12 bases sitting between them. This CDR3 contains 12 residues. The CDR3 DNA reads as TGCAGCGCCCTTCCCGGAGACACTGAAGCTTTCTTT. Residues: CSALPGDTEAFF.

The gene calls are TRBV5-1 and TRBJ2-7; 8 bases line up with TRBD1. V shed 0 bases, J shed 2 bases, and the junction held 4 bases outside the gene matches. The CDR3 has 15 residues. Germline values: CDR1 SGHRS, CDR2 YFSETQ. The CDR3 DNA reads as TGCGCCAGCAGCTTGGGTCAGGGGGCTACCTACGAGCAGTACTTC. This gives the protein CASSLGQGATYEQYF.

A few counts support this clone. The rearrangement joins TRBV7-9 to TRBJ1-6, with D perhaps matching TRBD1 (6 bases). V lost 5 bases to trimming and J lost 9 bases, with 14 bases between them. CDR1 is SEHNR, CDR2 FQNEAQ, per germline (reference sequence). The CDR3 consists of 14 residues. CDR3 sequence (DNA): TGTGCCAGCAGCGGACGACAGGCCCCTTCACCCCTCCACTTT. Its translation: CASSGRQAPSPLHF.

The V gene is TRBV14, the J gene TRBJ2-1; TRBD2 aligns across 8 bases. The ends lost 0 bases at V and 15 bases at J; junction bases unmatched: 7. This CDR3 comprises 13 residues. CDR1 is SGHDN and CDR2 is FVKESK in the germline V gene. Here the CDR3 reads CASSQDQGTRLFF. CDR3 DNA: TGTGCCAGCAGCCAAGATCAGGGGACTAGGTTGTTCTTC.

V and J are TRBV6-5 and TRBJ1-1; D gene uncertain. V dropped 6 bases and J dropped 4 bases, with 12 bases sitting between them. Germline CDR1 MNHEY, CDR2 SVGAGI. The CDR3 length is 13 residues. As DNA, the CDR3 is TGTGCCAGCAGCATGGGGAGTAGCACTGAAGCTTTCTTT. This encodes CASSMGSSTEAFF.

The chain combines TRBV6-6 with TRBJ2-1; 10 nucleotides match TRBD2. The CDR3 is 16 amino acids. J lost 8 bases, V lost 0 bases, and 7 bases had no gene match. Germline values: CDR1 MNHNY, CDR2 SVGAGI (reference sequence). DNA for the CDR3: TGTGCCAGCAGTTACTCTGGGACTAGCGTTGGCCATGAGCAGTTCTTC. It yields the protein CASSYSGTSVGHEQFF.

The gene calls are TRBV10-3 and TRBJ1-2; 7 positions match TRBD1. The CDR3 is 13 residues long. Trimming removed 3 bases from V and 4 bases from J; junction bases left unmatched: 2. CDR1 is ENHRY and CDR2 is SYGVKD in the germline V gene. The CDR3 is CAISEGGSYGYTF. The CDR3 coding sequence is TGTGCCATCAGTGAAGGGGGCAGCTATGGCTACACCTTC.

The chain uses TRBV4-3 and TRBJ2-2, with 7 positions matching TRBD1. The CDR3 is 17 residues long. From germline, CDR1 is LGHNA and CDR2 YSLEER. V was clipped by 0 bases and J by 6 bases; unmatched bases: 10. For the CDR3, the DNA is TGCGCCAGCAGCCAAGACCTTTTCTCAACAGGGGCCGGGGAGCTGTTTTTT. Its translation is CASSQDLFSTGAGELFF.